Following are 11 T cell receptor beta chains from one sample sequenced in a study of CD8+CD57+ T cells in acquired aplastic anemia. Investigators profiled TCR beta VDJ and CDR3 from genomic DNA template. In TCRdb, the reads were re-called with MiXCR into one record per CDR3 protein. This table has some 410,000 distinct CDR3 sequences, 65% to 75% appearing once. Input material: sorted CD4+, CD8+, or CD8+CD57+ T cells (not recorded which) from PBMCs. The receptors stem from a human donor in good health, serving as a control.

The chain uses TRBV7-2 and TRBJ1-1; D ambiguous. CDR1 is SGHTA, CDR2 FQGNSA, per germline. There are 13 residues in the CDR3. V lost 5 bases, J lost 12 bases, and 19 bases lay in between. The CDR3 loop reads CASSVDWDGYTFF. The CDR3 DNA is TGTGCCAGCAGCGTAGATTGGGATGGCTACACTTTCTTT.

The chain carries TRBV7-2 and TRBJ1-2; tentative D call: TRBD1 (5 bases). In germline, CDR1 is SGHTA, CDR2 FQGNSA. The CDR3 sequence is 14 residues long. V was trimmed by 3 bases and J by 2 bases, leaving 10 bases between them. CDR3 nucleotides: TGTGCCAGCAGCTTGGGACCAGAGAACTATGGCTACACCTTC. Its translation is CASSLGPENYGYTF.

J is TRBJ1-5 and V is TRBV20-1; D is unresolved. CDR1 and CDR2 from the germline V gene are DFQATT and SNEGSKA (reference sequence). The CDR3 is made up of 13 amino acids. With 1 base removed from V and 2 bases from J, the gap between germline ends came to 6 bases. The CDR3 here is CSARGGRNQPQHF. In DNA, the CDR3 is TGCAGTGCTAGAGGAGGGCGCAATCAGCCCCAGCATTTT.

This clonotype was observed many times. The chain is built from TRBV9 and TRBJ1-2, with no clear D. V lost 4 bases and J lost 7, with 11 bases in between. CDR1 and CDR2 (germline): SGDLS, YYNGEE. CDR3 length: 12 residues. The CDR3, as DNA: TGTGCCAGCAGCCCCCGGGGTGCTGGCTACACCTTC. It codes for CASSPRGAGYTF.

The chain has TRBV12-3 or TRBV12-4 and TRBJ1-1; 7 positions agree with TRBD1. Trimming at V came to 5 bases and at J to 7 bases, leaving 7 bases not matched to a gene. The CDR3 contains 13 residues. The DNA for the CDR3 is TGTGCCAGCAGTCGTGACAGGGTCGGTGAAGCTTTCTTT. It translates to CASSRDRVGEAFF.

In this sample, this clonotype turned up once. The J gene is TRBJ1-1, the V gene TRBV7-3; D uncertain. CDR1 is SGHTA, CDR2 FQGTGA, per germline. V was cut by 5 bases and J by 2 bases, with 15 bases left in between. There are 15 residues in the CDR3. The CDR3 region is CASSVAAGINTEAFF. In nucleotides, the CDR3 is TGTGCCAGCAGCGTAGCGGCGGGTATTAACACTGAAGCTTTCTTT.

The rearrangement links TRBV11-1 to TRBJ2-3, with 12 bases matching TRBD1. Unmatched junction bases numbered 13, after V lost 6 bases and J lost 6 bases. Germline V gives CDR1 SGHAT, CDR2 FQDESV (reference sequence). The CDR3 extends over 17 amino acids. The CDR3 is CASSPQGTGGFLDTQYF. The CDR3, as DNA: TGTGCCAGCAGTCCACAAGGGACAGGGGGCTTTCTGGATACGCAGTATTTT.

As for this clonotype: One junction end does not reproduce the germline sequence, and a read error may be involved. The V call is TRBV7-2, the J call TRBJ2-3; D is unclear. Per germline, CDR1 SGHTA and CDR2 FQGNSA. There are 15 residues in the CDR3. CDR3 nucleotide sequence: TGTGCCAGCAGCGATCCGGCTGTGGGGAAAGATAAGCAGTATTTT. Encoded protein: CASSDPAVGKDKQYF.

The genes are TRBV6-1 and TRBJ1-3, with 7 bases lining up with TRBD1. The CDR3 runs to 17 residues. V lost 5 bases to trimming and J lost 0 bases; unmatched junction nucleotides: 10. The germline V gene has CDR1 MNHNS and CDR2 SASEGT. In nucleotides, the CDR3 is TGTGCCAGCAGTAACAGGGGTCAGATCTACTCTGGAAACACCATATATTTT. It is translated as CASSNRGQIYSGNTIYF.

The chain joins TRBV20-1 to TRBJ2-3, with 10 positions matching TRBD2. This CDR3 has 17 amino acids. Looked up from germline, CDR1 is DFQATT and CDR2 is SNEGSKA (reference sequence). Germline trimming cut 7 bases from V and 0 bases from J; bases unmatched to any gene: 13. The CDR3 DNA is TGCAGTGTCGCCTTAGCGGGGGGCCTATCTAGCACAGATACGCAGTATTTT. As protein: CSVALAGGLSSTDTQYF.

Remarks on this clonotype: One end of the junction fails to match germline, which may point to a read error. The chain has TRBV5-1 and TRBJ1-5; no firm D call. The germline CDR1 and CDR2 sequences are SGHRS and YFSETQ. The CDR3 is 12 residues long. The CDR3 DNA follows: TGTGCCAGCAGCCCAGGCAAGCACACCGTGCATTTT. Translating gives CASSPGKHTVHF.